Below, 25 T cell receptor beta chains from the same sample are listed, as sequenced in a study of technical replicates of blood from a handful of donors. The table came from immunoSEQ multiplex PCR; TCRdb's copy has only in-frame clones and leaves some out. The table records about 76,000 clones, approximately 97% of them present only once. The sample consisted of T cells isolated from PBMCs. The origin of the receptors is a human donor in good health.

This clone was seen only once. J is TRBJ1-4 and V is TRBV5-1, with a possible D match to TRBD1 (6 bases). CDR1 and CDR2 from the germline V gene are SGHRS and YFSETQ. V gave up 2 bases and J gave up 11 bases, with 13 bases separating them. The CDR3 sequence is 13 residues long. The CDR3 coding sequence is TGCGCCAGCAGCTTCACAGAGGGGGATAAACTGTTTTTT. It translates to CASSFTEGDKLFF.

The V and J genes are TRBV15 and TRBJ2-1; no clear D. V was cut by 1 base and J by 8 bases, with 15 bases left in between. Germline V gene lookup returns CDR1 LNHNV and CDR2 YYDKDF (reference sequence). The CDR3 runs 15 residues. CDR3 nucleotides: TGTGCCACCAGCAGAGTCACGGGTCAAGGAGATGAGCAGTTCTTC. Translating it yields CATSRVTGQGDEQFF.

This clone was recorded once. V gene TRBV29-1 combines with J gene TRBJ2-1, with 7 bases matching TRBD1. With 1 base clipped from V and 0 bases from J, the junction kept 12 bases outside the gene matches. This CDR3 is built from 18 residues. Germline CDR1 reads SQVTM; CDR2 reads ANQGSEA. The CDR3 region is CSVEGQVRQGSSYNEQFF. The CDR3 nucleotides read TGCAGCGTTGAAGGGCAGGTCAGACAGGGAAGCTCCTACAATGAGCAGTTCTTC.

The rearrangement joins TRBV5-4 to TRBJ2-2, with 8 positions matching TRBD1. Looked up from germline, CDR1 is SGHNT and CDR2 is YYREEE (reference sequence). V was clipped by 2 bases and J by 6 bases; unmatched bases: 6. The CDR3 consists of 15 residues. The chain's CDR3 is CASSFRDRYSGELFF. The CDR3 DNA follows: TGTGCCAGCAGCTTCCGGGACAGGTATTCCGGGGAGCTGTTTTTT. Combining the CDR3 with reference TRBV5-4 and TRBJ2-2 gives the whole variable domain ETGVTQSPTHLIKTRGQQVTLRCSSQSGHNTVSWYQQALGQGPQFIFQYYREEENGRGNFPPRFSGLQFPNYSSELNVNALELDDSALYLCASSFRDRYSGELFFGEGSRLTVL.

The chain couples TRBV7-3 to TRBJ2-7; TRBD1 agrees at 10 bases. The CDR3 has 14 amino acids. V trimming: 8 bases; J trimming: 0 bases; junction bases outside the gene matches: 4. From germline, CDR1 is SGHTA and CDR2 FQGTGA. In DNA form, the CDR3 reads TGTGCCAGCGCGAGGACAGGGGGCTCCTACGAGCAGTACTTC. This translates into CASARTGGSYEQYF.

The V gene is TRBV19, the J gene TRBJ2-7; D is unclear. From germline, CDR1 is LNHDA and CDR2 SQIVND (reference sequence). V shed 3 bases and J shed 4 bases, with 10 bases lying between them. The CDR3 is made up of 13 amino acids. The CDR3 region has the DNA TGTGCCAGTAGTATTACTCACCGATACGAGCAGTACTTC. This encodes CASSITHRYEQYF.

This rearrangement joins TRBV6-1 to TRBJ1-1, with D tentatively TRBD1 (5 bases). Germline lookup yields CDR1 MNHNS and CDR2 SASEGT. The CDR3 sequence is 15 residues long. The CDR3 here is CTSRLRPTENTEAFF. The CDR3 nucleotides read TGTACAAGTAGACTCAGGCCGACAGAGAACACTGAAGCTTTCTTT.

The chain is built from TRBV28 and TRBJ2-3, with TRBD1 matching over 7 bases. The CDR3 consists of 14 residues. The junction had 5 bases not matched to a gene; V was cut back by 6 bases and J by 2 bases. CDR1 is MDHEN and CDR2 is SYDVKM in the germline V gene. The CDR3 nucleotides are TGTGCCAGCAGCCGGGGACAGATCACAGATACGCAGTATTTT. This translates into CASSRGQITDTQYF.

J is TRBJ1-4 and V is TRBV6-1; no clear D. V was cut by 5 bases and J by 7 bases, with 11 bases left in between. In germline, CDR1 is MNHNS, CDR2 SASEGT. The CDR3 has 13 amino acids. The CDR3 sequence: CASSRGGLEKLFF. The CDR3 nucleotides are TGTGCCAGCAGTCGGGGTGGCCTTGAAAAACTGTTTTTT.

The V and J genes are TRBV5-1 and TRBJ1-4, with 9 bases fitting TRBD1. The V and J ends lost 4 bases and 6 bases, in that order; junction bases with no gene match: 4. CDR1 is SGHRS and CDR2 is YFSETQ in the germline V gene. The CDR3 runs 14 residues. CDR3 amino acids: CASSRQGGDEKLFF. The CDR3 region has the DNA TGCGCCAGCAGCAGACAGGGGGGAGATGAAAAACTGTTTTTT.

The V call is TRBV5-1, the J call TRBJ1-1; D possibly corresponds to TRBD1 (5 bases). The CDR3 sequence is 13 residues long. With 5 bases removed from V and 2 bases from J, the gap between germline ends came to 10 bases. CDR1 and CDR2 (germline): SGHRS, YFSETQ. The CDR3 region has the DNA TGCGCCAGCAGTTTTGGGACTAACACTGAAGCTTTCTTT. This translates into CASSFGTNTEAFF.

This clone appeared once. The CDR3 here is CASSPEGQSSNTIYF. CDR3 DNA sequence: TGTGCCAGCAGCCCCGAGGGACAGAGCTCAAACACCATATATTTT. The J gene is TRBJ1-3, the V gene TRBV7-6, with 7 bases fitting TRBD1. This CDR3 has 15 residues. Germline V gives CDR1 SGHVS, CDR2 FNYEAQ. The J segment lost 6 bases and the V segment lost 5 bases, leaving 10 bases of the junction unmatched.

The chain recombines TRBV27 with TRBJ1-2, with 7 bases aligning to TRBD1. CDR1 is MNHEY, CDR2 SMNVEV, per germline (reference sequence). Trimming at V came to 5 bases and at J to 5 bases, leaving 2 bases not matched to a gene. The CDR3 is 12 residues long. DNA of the CDR3: TGTGCCAGCAGTGGGGACAGATATGGCTACACCTTC. It codes for CASSGDRYGYTF.

V gene TRBV5-6 combines with J gene TRBJ1-2; no definite D call. Trimming cost V 0 bases and J 4 bases, with 13 bases left between them. This CDR3 spans 15 amino acids. Germline V gene lookup returns CDR1 SGHDT and CDR2 YYEEEE. In nucleotides, the CDR3 is TGTGCCAGCAGCTTGGGCCGTAACAGCTTCTATGGCTACACCTTC. Protein product: CASSLGRNSFYGYTF.

The chain has TRBV15 and TRBJ2-7; D is perhaps TRBD2 (6 bases). Germline-derived CDR1 and CDR2 are LNHNV and YYDKDF (reference sequence). The CDR3 is 14 residues long. V lost 0 bases and J 7 bases, leaving 13 bases between the germline ends. CDR3 sequence (DNA): TGTGCCACCAGCAGAGATCGGGGGACCTTGGAGCAGTACTTC. Translating it yields CATSRDRGTLEQYF.

V is TRBV6-1 and J is TRBJ1-5; D is unresolved. Germline lookup yields CDR1 MNHNS and CDR2 SASEGT. CDR3 length: 17 residues. The germline V and J ends were trimmed by 4 bases and 1 base, with 17 bases remaining between them. The CDR3 sequence: CASSAPAGGMSNQPQHF. The CDR3 DNA reads as TGTGCCAGCAGTGCTCCCGCAGGAGGCATGAGCAATCAGCCCCAGCATTTT.

This clone was observed once. The identical CDR3 is also encoded by other nucleotide sequences in the sample. The rearrangement joins TRBV29-1 to TRBJ2-7; perhaps TRBD1 as D (5 bases). From germline, CDR1 is SQVTM and CDR2 ANQGSEA. The V end was cut by 6 bases, the J end by 0 bases, with 9 bases between. The CDR3 contains 12 residues. The CDR3 DNA reads TGCAGCGTCGGAGACAGCTCCTACGAGCAGTACTTC. Amino acid sequence: CSVGDSSYEQYF.

This sequence joins TRBV11-2 and TRBJ2-5; 13 nucleotides line up with TRBD2. Trimming took 1 base from V and 3 from J; bases not matched to a gene: 2. Germline V gene sequence: CDR1 SGHAT, CDR2 FQNNGV. The CDR3 is made up of 16 amino acids. CDR3 nucleotide sequence: TGTGCCAGCAGCTTAGGAGGACTAGCGGGAGAAGAGACCCAGTACTTC. This translates into CASSLGGLAGEETQYF.

The rearrangement links TRBV25-1 to TRBJ1-2; no clear D. This CDR3 spans 12 amino acids. CDR1 MGHDK and CDR2 SYGVNS come from the germline V gene. V lost 5 bases to trimming and J lost 6 bases, with 10 bases between them. The CDR3 DNA sequence: TGTGCCAGCAGTTCCGGGATTCATGGCTACACCTTC. It is translated as CASSSGIHGYTF.

V gene TRBV2 combines with J gene TRBJ1-2; 8 bases map to TRBD1. After removal of 8 bases from V and 6 bases from J, the junction contained 14 bases not matched to a gene. The V gene's germline CDR1 is SNHLY and CDR2 FYNNEI. The CDR3 runs 15 residues. Here the CDR3 reads CASLKIGQGLDGYTF. The CDR3 region has the DNA TGTGCCAGCCTCAAGATCGGACAGGGACTGGATGGCTACACCTTC.

The chain carries TRBV19 and TRBJ1-1; 7 bases agree with TRBD1. The CDR3 loop spans 18 amino acids. The V gene end was trimmed by 0 bases and the J gene end by 5 bases; junction bases not matched to a gene: 15. Germline V gene sequence: CDR1 LNHDA, CDR2 SQIVND (reference sequence). The CDR3 loop is CASSIDGRQGRARTEAFF. CDR3 nucleotides: TGTGCCAGTAGTATAGATGGACGACAGGGCAGGGCGAGGACTGAAGCTTTCTTT.

This rearrangement joins TRBV18 to TRBJ2-7; D is undetermined. The CDR3 has 13 residues. Trimming left V 5 bases short and J 7 bases short, with 15 bases between. The germline V gene encodes CDR1 KGHSH and CDR2 LQKENI. In DNA form, the CDR3 reads TGTGCCAGCTCATCAAACGTGCAAGAGGAGCAGTACTTC. Translation gives CASSSNVQEEQYF.

The rearrangement links TRBV29-1 to TRBJ1-1, with D hard to call. V shed 4 bases and J shed 0 bases, with 9 bases lying between them. The germline CDR1 and CDR2 sequences are SQVTM and ANQGSEA. The CDR3 spans 13 residues. The CDR3 region is CSVAGRMNTEAFF. The CDR3 DNA sequence: TGCAGCGTTGCAGGCCGCATGAACACTGAAGCTTTCTTT.

The gene calls are TRBV6-6 and TRBJ2-5; TRBD1 matches at 10 bases. After removal of 2 bases from V and 4 bases from J, the junction contained 7 bases not matched to a gene. CDR3 size: 16 residues. Germline V CDR1 and CDR2: MNHNY, SVGAGI (reference sequence). CDR3 DNA sequence: TGTGCCAGCAGTTACCGGGACAGGGGAACCACAGAGACCCAGTACTTC. Amino acid sequence: CASSYRDRGTTETQYF.

The genes are TRBV19 and TRBJ2-1; TRBD2 matches 11 bases. The germline V gene has CDR1 LNHDA and CDR2 SQIVND (reference sequence). The J segment lost 5 bases and the V segment lost 7 bases, leaving 10 bases of the junction unmatched. This CDR3 has 16 residues. CDR3 sequence reads: CASIGKTSGTHNEQFF. CDR3 DNA: TGTGCCAGTATCGGAAAGACTAGCGGGACCCACAATGAGCAGTTCTTC.